These T cell receptor beta chains were read from a single sample in a study of T-cell memory formation after mild COVID-19. TCRdb analysed the 5' RACE reads with MiXCR anew, one entry per CDR3 protein. Of under 700,000 distinct CDR3 sequences detected, roughly 21% appear once; the ten largest clones hold around 12%. Sample: PBMCs or a T cell subset sorted from them (not recorded which). The receptors come from an adult woman who had mild COVID-19 (a few samples of this study predate the infection). Cell type and time point are not known. CDR3s include the opening cysteine and the closing phenylalanine or tryptophan. The order of the fields is J gene, V gene, clone size, CDR3 protein. Some rows mark clone size as missing; the rest say once, few, many or name a class of expanded clone.

j_gene: TRBJ2-2
v_gene: TRBV12-3/TRBV12-4
abundance: few
CDR3aa: CASIPGQGLSGELFF

j_gene: TRBJ2-3
v_gene: TRBV7-2
abundance: .
CDR3aa: CASSLVKRRSTDTQYF

j_gene: TRBJ2-7
v_gene: TRBV6-5
abundance: .
CDR3aa: CASSYSAGNEQYF

j_gene: TRBJ2-5
v_gene: TRBV25-1
abundance: few
CDR3aa: CASSSHGLAGQETQYF

j_gene: TRBJ2-1
v_gene: TRBV7-8
abundance: .
CDR3aa: CASSPPGPLRDEQFF

j_gene: TRBJ2-3
v_gene: TRBV7-3
abundance: few
CDR3aa: CASSLTPGLAGGDTQYF

j_gene: TRBJ1-1
v_gene: TRBV12-3/TRBV12-4
abundance: .
CDR3aa: CASSFGGGLMNTEAFF

j_gene: TRBJ2-7
v_gene: TRBV5-6
abundance: many
CDR3aa: CASSWDLLGLSYEQYF

j_gene: TRBJ2-7
v_gene: TRBV12-3/TRBV12-4
abundance: .
CDR3aa: CASSLNADSNEQYF

j_gene: TRBJ1-5
v_gene: TRBV13
abundance: .
CDR3aa: CASSLGGGRNQPQHF

j_gene: TRBJ2-1
v_gene: TRBV24-1
abundance: few
CDR3aa: CATSGPSSYNEQFF

j_gene: TRBJ2-1
v_gene: TRBV9
abundance: .
CDR3aa: CASSDRGGAGAGNEQFF

j_gene: TRBJ2-2
v_gene: TRBV5-1
abundance: .
CDR3aa: CASSRQQGAGELFF

j_gene: TRBJ2-3
v_gene: TRBV20-1
abundance: .
CDR3aa: CSARDGQGADTQYF

j_gene: TRBJ2-7
v_gene: TRBV12-3/TRBV12-4
abundance: .
CDR3aa: CASSLTSGGSYDQYF

j_gene: TRBJ1-1
v_gene: TRBV6-2/TRBV6-3
abundance: few
CDR3aa: CASSYSSRTGHTEAFF

j_gene: TRBJ2-7
v_gene: TRBV12-3/TRBV12-4
abundance: few
CDR3aa: CASSSHPPGQGAYEQYF

j_gene: TRBJ2-3
v_gene: TRBV7-2
abundance: few
CDR3aa: CASSLDLIAGGDIDTQYF

j_gene: TRBJ1-6
v_gene: TRBV6-5
abundance: .
CDR3aa: CASSYSGSPLHF

j_gene: TRBJ2-1
v_gene: TRBV18
abundance: .
CDR3aa: CASSPFGGAGNEQFF

j_gene: TRBJ1-6
v_gene: TRBV2
abundance: .
CDR3aa: CASSESRPHSSPLHF

j_gene: TRBJ2-7
v_gene: TRBV2
abundance: many
CDR3aa: CASSEYQGVVYEQYF

j_gene: TRBJ2-1
v_gene: TRBV7-9
abundance: many
CDR3aa: CASSSRLGEQFF

j_gene: TRBJ2-1
v_gene: TRBV9
abundance: few
CDR3aa: CASSAGLAVPGNEQFF

j_gene: TRBJ2-4
v_gene: TRBV7-9
abundance: .
CDR3aa: CASSLDTGSNIQYF

j_gene: TRBJ1-1
v_gene: TRBV18
abundance: once
CDR3aa: CASSPNTGRAEAFF

j_gene: TRBJ2-1
v_gene: TRBV25-1
abundance: few
CDR3aa: CASIIETGVNNEQFF

j_gene: TRBJ2-5
v_gene: TRBV5-1
abundance: few
CDR3aa: CASSLGRTRETQYF

j_gene: TRBJ2-3
v_gene: TRBV20-1
abundance: few
CDR3aa: CSALGGRGTDTQYF

j_gene: TRBJ1-2
v_gene: TRBV4-1
abundance: few
CDR3aa: CASSQDSGGGYTF

j_gene: TRBJ2-3
v_gene: TRBV11-2
abundance: .
CDR3aa: CASSRPLAGGTDTQYF

j_gene: TRBJ1-4
v_gene: TRBV7-6
abundance: .
CDR3aa: CASSLDPGWNEKLFF

j_gene: TRBJ2-7
v_gene: TRBV29-1
abundance: many
CDR3aa: CSVEDSAYEQYF

j_gene: TRBJ1-4
v_gene: TRBV14
abundance: few
CDR3aa: CASSRGSEKLFF

j_gene: TRBJ1-1
v_gene: TRBV6-1
abundance: .
CDR3aa: CASSEAGGWSEAFF

j_gene: TRBJ2-3
v_gene: TRBV24-1
abundance: .
CDR3aa: CATSGLTGGTQYF

j_gene: TRBJ2-2
v_gene: TRBV5-1
abundance: few
CDR3aa: CASSFRGESGELFF

j_gene: TRBJ2-5
v_gene: TRBV7-3
abundance: .
CDR3aa: CASSRGVSETQYF

j_gene: TRBJ2-1
v_gene: TRBV15
abundance: .
CDR3aa: CATSSERGGYNEQFF

j_gene: TRBJ2-1
v_gene: TRBV5-6
abundance: .
CDR3aa: CASSAGTREFF

j_gene: TRBJ1-5
v_gene: TRBV12-3/TRBV12-4
abundance: .
CDR3aa: CASSRGYQPQHF

j_gene: TRBJ2-7
v_gene: TRBV6-5
abundance: few
CDR3aa: CASSYSDREDEQYF

j_gene: TRBJ2-1
v_gene: TRBV6-5
abundance: few
CDR3aa: CASSSRLEQFF

j_gene: TRBJ2-3
v_gene: TRBV7-2
abundance: .
CDR3aa: CASSLYGGGVTDTQYF

j_gene: TRBJ2-3
v_gene: TRBV24-1
abundance: .
CDR3aa: CATSGRGATDTQYF

j_gene: TRBJ2-7
v_gene: TRBV20-1
abundance: few
CDR3aa: CSASQSYEQYF